The clone carrying this T cell receptor beta chain appeared once. CDR3 length: 16 residues. The V gene end was trimmed by 0 bases and the J gene end by 4 bases; junction bases not matched to a gene: 6. Germline lookup yields CDR1 SGHDN and CDR2 FVKESK. The data are from a study of blood T cell repertoires in COVID-19. As for the study in general: Researchers got acute and convalescent COVID-19 samples from the United States, Italy and Spain. PBMCs, B-cell-depleted T cells, or T cells were the source of the cDNA or gDNA that made up the material.

One Seattle source followed patients from active infection through their disease course. Original processing methods: The assay estimated nucleated cells by amplifying reference gene primers. The protocol was immunoSEQ multiplex PCR, while the TCRdb copy is restricted to in-frame clones and leaves out a portion. V, J and clone size reflect that table, while D and trimming were determined from the DNA. The sample includes 62,000 or so clones, 78% seen only once; the top ten take approximately 14%. This receptor was taken from a man aged 60 to 75 with COVID-19, enrolled during active disease. V usage is TRBV14 and J usage is TRBJ2-5; 9 positions match TRBD2. Source material: peripheral blood. DNA for the CDR3: TGTGCCAGCAGCCAAGATCGGGCGGGGGGGATAGAGACCCAGTACTTC. It encodes CASSQDRAGGIETQYF.